The 14 T cell receptor beta chains below all came from one sample that was sequenced in a study of long-term antiretroviral therapy in people with HIV. The libraries were made with immunoSEQ v3.0 at survey level. The assay was immunoSEQ multiplex PCR, and TCRdb's table has in-frame clones only and misses some. Of about 20,000 clones in the sample, 85% to 95% were seen once. This specimen consisted of unsorted PBMCs, obtained 4.4 years after starting antiretroviral therapy. These receptors all come from a woman aged 45-65 years with HIV.

The V gene is TRBV7-2, the J gene TRBJ2-2; the match to TRBD1 covers 7 bases. Trimming took 2 bases from V and 6 from J; bases not matched to a gene: 9. The germline gives CDR1 SGHTA, CDR2 FQGNSA. The CDR3 runs 16 residues. The CDR3 DNA is TGTGCCAGCAGCTTACAGGGGGTTCGATTTCCCGGGGAGCTGTTTTTT. Its translation: CASSLQGVRFPGELFF.

DNA for the CDR3: TGTGCCAGCAGCGGTCCTGACTCGAACACTGAAGCTTTCTTT. It specifies CASSGPDSNTEAFF. The chain links TRBV6-5 to TRBJ1-1; D remains unclear. This CDR3 comprises 14 residues. Trimming left V 6 bases short and J 1 base short, with 12 bases between. CDR1 is MNHEY and CDR2 is SVGAGI in the germline V gene.

The chain recombines TRBV6-5 with TRBJ2-3, with D perhaps matching TRBD2 (6 bases). CDR1 MNHEY and CDR2 SVGAGI come from the germline V gene. The CDR3 length is 12 residues. V was clipped by 5 bases and J by 6 bases, with 9 bases between them. CDR3: CASSAAGDTQYF. The CDR3 DNA reads as TGTGCCAGCAGTGCCGCGGGGGATACGCAGTATTTT.

This clone was detected only once. The chain joins TRBV11-2 to TRBJ2-3, with 9 nucleotides matching TRBD1. Germline-derived CDR1 and CDR2 are SGHAT and FQNNGV. The CDR3 loop spans 16 amino acids. J was trimmed by 4 bases and V by 5 bases; bases with no gene match: 10. The CDR3 protein is CASSLLPGQGPDTQYF. DNA of the CDR3: TGTGCCAGCAGCCTACTGCCGGGACAGGGTCCAGATACGCAGTATTTT.

CDR3 protein: CASSFNNEQFF. The CDR3 DNA reads TGTGCCAGCAGCTTCAACAATGAGCAGTTCTTC. The chain recombines TRBV5-4 with TRBJ2-1, with D uncertain. Trimming took 2 bases from V and 5 from J, leaving 2 bases between them. CDR3 size: 11 residues. CDR1 is SGHNT and CDR2 is YYREEE in the germline V gene (reference sequence).

The chain links TRBV4-3 to TRBJ1-2, with D tentatively TRBD1 (5 bases). The V end was cut by 4 bases, the J end by 4 bases, with 16 bases between. In germline, CDR1 is LGHNA, CDR2 YSLEER. The length of the CDR3 is 15 residues. CDR3 sequence (DNA): TGCGCCAGCAGCCCCTCCCGGGCGGGGGGCTATGGCTACACCTTC. This encodes CASSPSRAGGYGYTF.

This clone has only one observation. The chain combines TRBV5-6 with TRBJ2-5; 11 positions agree with TRBD2. V was pared by 6 bases and J by 3 bases, with 7 bases of the junction left unmatched. Looked up from germline, CDR1 is SGHDT and CDR2 is YYEEEE. The CDR3 has 15 residues. CDR3 region: CASIELAGAEETQYF. DNA of the CDR3: TGTGCCAGCATAGAACTAGCGGGGGCAGAAGAGACCCAGTACTTC.

The genes are TRBV6-5 and TRBJ1-5, with D perhaps matching TRBD1 (6 bases). Germline CDR1 reads MNHEY; CDR2 reads SVGAGI. The CDR3 length is 16 residues. V shed 0 bases and J shed 2 bases, with 11 bases lying between them. CDR3 amino acids: CASSYSRAGGNQPQHF. As DNA, the CDR3 is TGTGCCAGCAGTTACTCTAGGGCAGGGGGCAATCAGCCCCAGCATTTT.

The rearrangement uses TRBV15 and TRBJ2-1; D remains unclear. Trimming shortened V by 0 bases and J by 5 bases, and 11 bases separated the two germline ends. Germline lookup yields CDR1 LNHNV and CDR2 YYDKDF (reference sequence). This CDR3 has 15 residues. In DNA form, the CDR3 reads TGTGCCACCAGCAGAGATCGCCTAGAGAACAATGAGCAGTTCTTC. This codes for CATSRDRLENNEQFF.

The chain joins TRBV7-8 to TRBJ2-3, with D perhaps assigned TRBD1 or TRBD2 (5 bases each). Per germline, CDR1 SGHVS and CDR2 FQNEAQ. This CDR3 contains 16 residues. The V end was cut by 3 bases, the J end by 0 bases, with 13 bases between. Here the CDR3 reads CASSFGAGDSTDTQYF. In DNA form, the CDR3 reads TGTGCCAGCAGCTTCGGGGCTGGGGATAGCACAGATACGCAGTATTTT.

This chain links TRBV21-1 with TRBJ1-5. TRBV21-1 is recorded as a pseudogene. The CDR3 totals 18 residues. The CDR3 sequence: CASSTNFRGCTSNQPQHF. For the CDR3, the DNA is TGTGCCAGCAGCACCAACTTCCGGGGGTGTACGAGCAATCAGCCCCAGCATTTT.

The chain carries TRBV7-2 and TRBJ1-6, with D perhaps matching TRBD1 (5 bases). CDR3 size: 17 residues. Germline V CDR1 and CDR2: SGHTA, FQGNSA. Trimming shortened V by 5 bases and J by 1 base, and 15 bases separated the two germline ends. CDR3 loop: CASSRDSVGSYNSPLHF. CDR3 sequence (DNA): TGTGCCAGCAGCCGCGACAGCGTTGGTTCCTATAATTCACCCCTCCACTTT.

The rearrangement joins TRBV30 to TRBJ1-1, with a possible D match to TRBD1 (5 bases). Trimming removed 2 bases at V and 6 bases at J, with 10 bases between. CDR3 length equals 12 residues. Germline assignment: CDR1 GTSNPN and CDR2 SVGIG (reference sequence). The CDR3 DNA is TGTGCCTGGAGTCGGCTGACAGCTGAAGCTTTCTTT. This translates into CAWSRLTAEAFF.

V usage is TRBV18 and J usage is TRBJ1-6; D is uncertain. In germline, CDR1 is KGHSH, CDR2 LQKENI. CDR3 length: 15 amino acids. V dropped 3 bases and J dropped 4 bases, with 10 bases sitting between them. CDR3 sequence reads: CASSPDNGYNSPLHF. CDR3 coding DNA: TGTGCCAGCTCACCCGACAACGGGTATAATTCACCCCTCCACTTT. The variable domain in full, completed from reference TRBV18 and TRBJ1-6, reads NAGVMQNPRHLVRRRGQEARLRCSPMKGHSHVYWYRQLPEEGLKFMVYLQKENIIDESGMPKERFSAEFPKEGPSILRIQQVVRGDSAAYFCASSPDNGYNSPLHFGNGTRLTVT.